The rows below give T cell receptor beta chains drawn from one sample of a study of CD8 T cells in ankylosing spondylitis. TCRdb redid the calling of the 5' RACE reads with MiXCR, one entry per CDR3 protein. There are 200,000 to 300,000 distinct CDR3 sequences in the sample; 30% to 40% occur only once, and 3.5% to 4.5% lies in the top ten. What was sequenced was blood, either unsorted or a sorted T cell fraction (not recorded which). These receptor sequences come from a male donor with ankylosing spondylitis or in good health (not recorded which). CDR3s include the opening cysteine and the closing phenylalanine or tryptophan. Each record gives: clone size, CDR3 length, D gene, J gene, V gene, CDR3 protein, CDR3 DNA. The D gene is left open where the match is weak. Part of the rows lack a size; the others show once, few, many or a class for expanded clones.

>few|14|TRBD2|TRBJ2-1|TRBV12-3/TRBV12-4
CASCLSGGLNEQFF
TGTGCCAGCTGCCTTAGCGGGGGGCTCAATGAGCAGTTCTTC
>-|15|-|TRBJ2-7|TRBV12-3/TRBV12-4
CASSHEGRPSYEQYF
TGTGCCAGCAGTCACGAGGGGCGGCCCTCCTACGAGCAGTACTTC
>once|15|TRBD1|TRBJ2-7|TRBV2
CASSEGTGWSYEQYF
TGTGCCAGCAGTGAAGGGACAGGATGGAGCTACGAGCAGTACTTC
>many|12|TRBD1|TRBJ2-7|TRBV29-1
CSGRTGWHEQYF
TGCAGCGGGAGGACAGGGTGGCACGAGCAGTACTTC
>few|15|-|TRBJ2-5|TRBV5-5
CASSISPAGQETQYF
TGTGCCAGCAGCATATCCCCTGCCGGTCAAGAGACCCAGTACTTC
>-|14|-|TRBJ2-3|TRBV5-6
CASSPVGATDTQYF
TGTGCCAGCAGCCCGGTGGGTGCCACAGATACGCAGTATTTT
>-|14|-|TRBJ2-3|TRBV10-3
CAIDPEGNSHTQYF
TGTGCCATCGATCCGGAGGGAAATTCACATACGCAGTATTTT
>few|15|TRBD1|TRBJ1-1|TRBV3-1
CASSQDGQGDTEAFF
TGTGCCAGCAGCCAAGATGGACAGGGGGACACTGAAGCTTTCTTT
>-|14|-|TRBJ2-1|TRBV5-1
CASSLEGTLGEQFF
TGCGCCAGCAGCTTGGAGGGGACCCTTGGGGAGCAGTTCTTC
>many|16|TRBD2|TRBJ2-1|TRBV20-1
CSLPTSGGFSYNEQFF
TGCAGCCTACCGACTAGCGGGGGATTTTCGTACAATGAGCAGTTCTTC
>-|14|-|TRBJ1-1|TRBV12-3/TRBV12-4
CASILGGAVTEAFF
TGTGCCAGCATATTGGGGGGGGCAGTCACTGAAGCTTTCTTT
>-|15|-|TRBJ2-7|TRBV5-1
CASAKDRMGLYEQYF
TGCGCCAGCGCCAAAGACAGGATGGGCCTCTACGAGCAGTACTTC
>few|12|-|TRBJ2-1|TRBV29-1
CSVIGTYNEQFF
TGCAGCGTTATAGGTACCTACAATGAGCAGTTCTTC
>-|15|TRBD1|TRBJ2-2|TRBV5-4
CASSPGQGLTGELFF
TGTGCCAGCAGTCCGGGACAGGGGTTGACCGGGGAGCTGTTTTTT
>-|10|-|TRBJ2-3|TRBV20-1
CSAATDTQYF
TGCAGTGCTGCAACAGATACGCAGTATTTT
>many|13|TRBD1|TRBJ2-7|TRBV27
CASSPGQGYEQYF
TGTGCCAGCAGCCCGGGACAGGGGTACGAGCAGTACTTC
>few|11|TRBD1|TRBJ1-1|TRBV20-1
CSAYTGAEAFF
TGCAGTGCTTACACAGGGGCTGAAGCTTTCTTT
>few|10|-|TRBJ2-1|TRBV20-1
CSATANEQFF
TGCAGTGCTACCGCTAATGAGCAGTTCTTC
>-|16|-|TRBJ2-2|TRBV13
CASSIGLGDHTGELFF
TGTGCCAGCAGCATAGGTCTGGGGGACCACACCGGGGAGCTGTTTTTT
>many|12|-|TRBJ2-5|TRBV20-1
CSASGGKETQYF
TGCAGTGCTAGCGGGGGAAAAGAGACCCAGTACTTC
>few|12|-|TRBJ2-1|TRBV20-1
CSASALYHEQFF
TGCAGTGCTAGCGCACTTTACCATGAGCAGTTCTTC
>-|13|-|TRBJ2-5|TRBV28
CASSPRREETQYF
TGTGCCAGCAGTCCCAGGAGGGAAGAGACCCAGTACTTC
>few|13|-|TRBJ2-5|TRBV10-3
CAISPGDQETQYF
TGTGCCATCAGTCCGGGAGACCAAGAGACCCAGTACTTC
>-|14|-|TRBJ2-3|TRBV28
CASSSDWGADTQYF
TGTGCCAGCAGCTCCGACTGGGGCGCAGATACGCAGTATTTT
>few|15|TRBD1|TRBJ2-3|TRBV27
CASSPGTGGSDTQYF
TGTGCCAGCAGCCCCGGGACAGGGGGTTCAGATACGCAGTATTTT
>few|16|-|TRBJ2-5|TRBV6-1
CATMTGRGSGQETQYF
TGTGCCACGATGACAGGGCGGGGGTCGGGCCAAGAGACCCAGTACTTC
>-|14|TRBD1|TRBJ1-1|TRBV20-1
CSATNQGDHTEAFF
TGCAGTGCTACGAATCAGGGGGATCACACTGAAGCTTTCTTT
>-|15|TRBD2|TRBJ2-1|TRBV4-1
CASSRTGLADNEQFF
TGCGCCAGCAGCCGAACGGGACTAGCGGACAATGAGCAGTTCTTC
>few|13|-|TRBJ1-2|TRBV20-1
CDVWGITNYGYTF
TGCGATGTTTGGGGGATTACTAACTATGGCTACACCTTC
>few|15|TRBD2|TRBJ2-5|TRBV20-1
CSAPPRGGWQETQYF
TGCAGTGCACCTCCCCGCGGGGGGTGGCAAGAGACCCAGTACTTC
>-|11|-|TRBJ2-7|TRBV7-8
CASSHTDEQYF
TGTGCCAGCAGCCACACGGACGAGCAGTACTTC
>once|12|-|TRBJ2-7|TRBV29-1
CSVALLGTEVNF
TGCAGCGTTGCGCTCCTTGGGACCGAGGTGAACTTC
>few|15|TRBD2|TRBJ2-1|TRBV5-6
CASSVLAGGLDEQFF
TGTGCCAGCAGCGTCCTAGCGGGGGGGCTCGATGAGCAGTTCTTC
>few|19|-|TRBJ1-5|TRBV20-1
CSARLYSWGEGHSNQPQHF
TGCAGTGCTAGACTCTACTCTTGGGGGGAGGGCCATAGCAATCAGCCCCAGCATTTT
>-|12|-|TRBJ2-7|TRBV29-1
CSVLSRNYEQYF
TGCAGCGTTCTAAGCAGGAACTACGAGCAGTACTTC
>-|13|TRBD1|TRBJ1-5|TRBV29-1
CSVSDRINQPQHF
TGCAGCGTTTCGGACAGGATCAATCAGCCCCAGCATTTT
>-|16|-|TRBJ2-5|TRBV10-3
CAIARRAGTGQETQYF
TGTGCCATCGCCCGAAGGGCGGGAACAGGCCAAGAGACCCAGTACTTC
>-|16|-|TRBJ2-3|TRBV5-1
CASSFLDRYGTDTQYF
TGCGCCAGCAGCTTCCTCGACAGGTACGGCACAGATACGCAGTATTTT